These T cell receptor beta chains were read from a single sample in a study of T cell repertoires in cytomegalovirus infection. Each CDR3 protein is one row after TCRdb ran MiXCR on the reads. Of a few hundred thousand distinct CDR3 sequences detected, over 15% appear once; the ten largest clones hold about half. Sequenced input: CD8+ T cells from PBMCs. The receptors here all came from a human donor in good health (CMV status not recorded). Some clones in this sample may be carry-over from other donors' samples. Each CDR3 is given with its conserved first and last residue. Each record gives: CDR3 DNA, CDR3 protein, J gene, CDR3 length, clone size, D gene, V gene. The D gene is left open where the match is weak. Not all rows give a size; the values are once, few, many and, for expanded clones, a class.

CDR3 DNA: TGTGCCAGCAGTTACCCCCTAATGCTTAGCGGGGGGTCCTACGAGCAGTACTTC; CDR3 protein: CASSYPLMLSGGSYEQYF; J gene: TRBJ2-7; CDR3 length: 18; clone size: few; D gene: TRBD2; V gene: TRBV6-6
CDR3 DNA: TGTGCCAGCAGGTCATACGGCTACGAGCAGTACTTC; CDR3 protein: CASRSYGYEQYF; J gene: TRBJ2-7; CDR3 length: 12; clone size: .; D gene: .; V gene: TRBV28
CDR3 DNA: TGTGCCAGCAGTACATTAGCGGGGTCCTTGGATACGCAGTATTTT; CDR3 protein: CASSTLAGSLDTQYF; J gene: TRBJ2-3; CDR3 length: 15; clone size: .; D gene: TRBD2; V gene: TRBV28
CDR3 DNA: TGTGCCAGCCCGAGGGCGAGGGGGGACACCGGGGAGCTGTTTTTT; CDR3 protein: CASPRARGDTGELFF; J gene: TRBJ2-2; CDR3 length: 15; clone size: few; D gene: .; V gene: TRBV5-4
CDR3 DNA: TGTGCCAGCAGCTTAGGAGGTTTTGTCAATGAGCAGTTCTTC; CDR3 protein: CASSLGGFVNEQFF; J gene: TRBJ2-1; CDR3 length: 14; clone size: many; D gene: .; V gene: TRBV7-9
CDR3 DNA: TGTGCCAGTAGTATAGTACGGGAACAGCCCCAGCATTTT; CDR3 protein: CASSIVREQPQHF; J gene: TRBJ1-5; CDR3 length: 13; clone size: many; D gene: .; V gene: TRBV19
CDR3 DNA: TGTGCCAGCAGTCCGGGACAGGCGAACACCGGGGAGCTGTTTTTT; CDR3 protein: CASSPGQANTGELFF; J gene: TRBJ2-2; CDR3 length: 15; clone size: many; D gene: TRBD1; V gene: TRBV27
CDR3 DNA: TGTGCCAGCATCGTAAGCGGGAGTACCCATATCGGGAACACTGAAGCTTTCTTT; CDR3 protein: CASIVSGSTHIGNTEAFF; J gene: TRBJ1-1; CDR3 length: 18; clone size: many; D gene: .; V gene: TRBV6-8
CDR3 DNA: TGTGCCAGCAGTAGGTCCAGGGCGGACAATCAGCCCCAGCATTTT; CDR3 protein: CASSRSRADNQPQHF; J gene: TRBJ1-5; CDR3 length: 15; clone size: many; D gene: .; V gene: TRBV28
CDR3 DNA: TGCGCCAGCAGCTACCAACGGGGGCCGAGAGAGACCCAGTACTTC; CDR3 protein: CASSYQRGPRETQYF; J gene: TRBJ2-5; CDR3 length: 15; clone size: .; D gene: .; V gene: TRBV5-1
CDR3 DNA: TGTGCCAGCAGTTCACCGGCGGACAGGGCAACTGAAGCTTTCTTT; CDR3 protein: CASSSPADRATEAFF; J gene: TRBJ1-1; CDR3 length: 15; clone size: few; D gene: TRBD1; V gene: TRBV25-1
CDR3 DNA: TGCAGCGTTGAGGAGATTGCGGACAGCATTTTATATGGCTACACCTTC; CDR3 protein: CSVEEIADSILYGYTF; J gene: TRBJ1-2; CDR3 length: 16; clone size: .; D gene: .; V gene: TRBV29-1
CDR3 DNA: TGTGCCAGTAGTATGGGGTGGGGTGACCTCGGACAGCCCCAGCATTTT; CDR3 protein: CASSMGWGDLGQPQHF; J gene: TRBJ1-5; CDR3 length: 16; clone size: .; D gene: .; V gene: TRBV19
CDR3 DNA: TGTGCCAGTAGTATAGACAGGAGCTCCTACAATGAGCAGTTCTTC; CDR3 protein: CASSIDRSSYNEQFF; J gene: TRBJ2-1; CDR3 length: 15; clone size: .; D gene: .; V gene: TRBV19
CDR3 DNA: TGTGCCAGCAGCTATATCCAGGGGGCGCAGAGCTATGGCTACACCTTC; CDR3 protein: CASSYIQGAQSYGYTF; J gene: TRBJ1-2; CDR3 length: 16; clone size: many; D gene: TRBD1; V gene: TRBV7-2
CDR3 DNA: TGCGCCAGCAGCACCGAAGGGACAGGGGTCTACAATGAGCAGTTCTTC; CDR3 protein: CASSTEGTGVYNEQFF; J gene: TRBJ2-1; CDR3 length: 16; clone size: .; D gene: TRBD1; V gene: TRBV4-1